The clone carrying this TCR beta chain is a singleton in its sample. V lost 2 bases to trimming and J lost 2 bases, with 11 bases between them. Per the germline V gene, CDR1 is SGHDT and CDR2 is YYEEEE. This CDR3 comprises 15 residues. Clones were sequenced by immunoSEQ multiplex PCR, and TCRdb holds only the in-frame ones, with some missing. Here the sample spans approximately 200,000 clones, around 81% being singletons. Clinical history as reported by participants underpinned cohort assignment. These data are taken from a study of blood T cell repertoires in COVID-19. Sequencing was performed on PBMCs or T cells enriched from blood (not recorded which). The clonotype comes from a middle-aged woman with acute COVID-19. The chain has TRBV5-6 and TRBJ1-5; weak D call: TRBD1 (5 bases). The chain's CDR3 is CASSFGGWGNQPQHF. The CDR3 nucleotides are TGTGCCAGCAGCTTCGGGGGATGGGGCAATCAGCCCCAGCATTTT.